Listed below are T cell receptor beta chains from one sample, sequenced in a study of blood T cell repertoires in COVID-19. The assay was immunoSEQ multiplex PCR, and TCRdb's table has in-frame clones only and misses some. The data contain about 310,000 clones, around 87% of them seen just once; the ten biggest clones take up 1%. The sequencing input was peripheral blood. These receptors were taken from a man aged 50 to 60 with active or convalescent COVID-19. The conserved cysteine and the conserved F or W are not part of the CDR3 here.

V gene,CDR3 protein
TRBV28,ASSKTDIGNTIY
TRBV10-1,ASSESSGGRYNEQF
TRBV4-2,ASSQRPGTGARLQY
TRBV29-1,SVGDRRNEKLF
TRBV6-5,ASSLSGEDTDTQY
TRBV28,ASIPPTQGTSTDTQY
TRBV5-1,ASSLVRSTEAF
TRBV5-6,ASSLRPSGETQY
TRBV11-1,ASSLGGLNTEAF
TRBV6-6,ASQTGPNQPQH
TRBV30,AWSRSGVRTDTQY
TRBV27,ASSLSRGGLSYEQY
TRBV7-9,ASSPGQPNYGYT
TRBV2,ASSEFTGTYEQY
TRBV11-3,ASSLGGDDNEQF
TRBV2,ASSETTGGNEQY
TRBV28,ASRVSGGSENEQF
TRBV6-5,ASRIEGGGNSPLH